Included here is one TCR beta chain sequence, with context. Its antigen remains unidentified. These data belong to a study of T cells in Graves' hyperthyroidism and ophthalmopathy. Whole-study findings and limits: Ophthalmopathy, as predicted by the model, came a median around 7 months after the prediction. Most thyroid clonotypes expanded above 0.001 appeared in blood too. Researchers report that a 13 V-J model separated ophthalmopathy from stable hyperthyroidism.

Each diagnosis drew on symptoms, thyroxine, TRAb, thyroid ultrasound and orbital computed tomography findings. Trimming took off 1 base at V and 3 bases at J, with 9 bases between the two ends. There are 15 residues in the CDR3. Germline V gene lookup returns CDR1 LNHNV and CDR2 YYDKDF (reference sequence). Amplification of TCR beta CDR3 regions was performed using RNA transcripts as template. With the HTBI primer set, the TCR CDR3 went through a first round of RT-PCR. Using its own MiXCR run on the multiplex PCR reads, TCRdb lists one record per CDR3 protein. The data show 600,000 to 700,000 distinct CDR3 sequences, 45% seen once.

Specimen: peripheral blood or thyroid tissue (not recorded which). The source of this sequence is an adult man with Graves' disease, either hyperthyroidism or ophthalmopathy (not recorded which). The chain has TRBV15 and TRBJ1-4; D is unclear. DNA of the CDR3: TGTGCCACCAGCAGAGCCCCGGCACCTAATGAAAAACTGTTTTTT. It codes for CATSRAPAPNEKLFF.